This is a list of T cell receptor beta chains from one sample in a study of T-cell memory formation after mild COVID-19. TCRdb recomputed calls from the 5' RACE reads with MiXCR, one row per CDR3 protein. The sample consists of under 550,000 distinct CDR3 sequences, roughly 18% of them appearing once. Sequencing used PBMCs or a T cell subset sorted from them (not recorded which). The receptors come from an adult woman who had mild COVID-19 (a few samples of this study predate the infection). Cell type and time point are not known. The CDR3 runs from the conserved cysteine through the conserved F or W. The order of the fields is J gene, D gene, V gene, clone size, CDR3 protein, CDR3 DNA. A D gene is named only where the DNA matches it firmly. Clone size is given for some rows only: seen once, a few or many times, or a class if the clone is expanded.

j_gene: TRBJ2-1
d_gene: TRBD1
v_gene: TRBV9
abundance: many
CDR3aa: CASSAGGGTGDEQFF
CDR3nt: TGTGCCAGCAGCGCCGGAGGCGGGACAGGGGATGAGCAGTTCTTC

j_gene: TRBJ1-1
d_gene: -
v_gene: TRBV20-1
abundance: few
CDR3aa: CSARRQMSTEAFF
CDR3nt: TGCAGTGCTCGGCGGCAGATGAGCACTGAAGCTTTCTTT

j_gene: TRBJ2-2
d_gene: TRBD1
v_gene: TRBV4-3
abundance: few
CDR3aa: CASSQDLSGQGPTGELFF
CDR3nt: TGCGCCAGCAGCCAAGATCTATCGGGACAGGGGCCAACCGGGGAGCTGTTTTTT

j_gene: TRBJ2-7
d_gene: TRBD1
v_gene: TRBV5-6
abundance: few
CDR3aa: CASSLRAGGEQYF
CDR3nt: TGTGCCAGCAGCTTGAGAGCAGGGGGCGAGCAGTACTTC

j_gene: TRBJ1-5
d_gene: TRBD1
v_gene: TRBV7-9
abundance: -
CDR3aa: CASSSQGAVGQPQHF
CDR3nt: TGTGCCAGCAGCTCACAGGGGGCCGTGGGTCAGCCCCAGCATTTT

j_gene: TRBJ1-6
d_gene: TRBD1
v_gene: TRBV2
abundance: -
CDR3aa: CASSPDRGRLNSPLHF
CDR3nt: TGTGCCAGCAGTCCGGACAGGGGGCGTTTGAATTCACCCCTCCACTTT

j_gene: TRBJ2-1
d_gene: -
v_gene: TRBV5-5
abundance: -
CDR3aa: CASSPLPASNNEQFF
CDR3nt: TGTGCCAGCAGCCCCCTGCCTGCGAGCAACAATGAGCAGTTCTTC

j_gene: TRBJ2-7
d_gene: -
v_gene: TRBV27
abundance: -
CDR3aa: CASSLSWDYEQYF
CDR3nt: TGTGCCAGCAGTTTATCTTGGGACTACGAGCAGTACTTC

j_gene: TRBJ1-2
d_gene: -
v_gene: TRBV5-6
abundance: few
CDR3aa: CASSPIPGHKNYGYTF
CDR3nt: TGTGCCAGCAGCCCTATACCGGGACACAAGAACTATGGCTACACCTTC

j_gene: TRBJ2-5
d_gene: TRBD2
v_gene: TRBV10-3
abundance: -
CDR3aa: CANAGGLQETQYF
CDR3nt: TGTGCCAACGCGGGGGGGCTACAAGAGACCCAGTACTTC

j_gene: TRBJ1-4
d_gene: -
v_gene: TRBV5-6
abundance: few
CDR3aa: CASSLGAGSALGLGLFF
CDR3nt: TGTGCCAGCAGCTTGGGAGCGGGCAGCGCCTTGGGTCTCGGACTGTTTTTT